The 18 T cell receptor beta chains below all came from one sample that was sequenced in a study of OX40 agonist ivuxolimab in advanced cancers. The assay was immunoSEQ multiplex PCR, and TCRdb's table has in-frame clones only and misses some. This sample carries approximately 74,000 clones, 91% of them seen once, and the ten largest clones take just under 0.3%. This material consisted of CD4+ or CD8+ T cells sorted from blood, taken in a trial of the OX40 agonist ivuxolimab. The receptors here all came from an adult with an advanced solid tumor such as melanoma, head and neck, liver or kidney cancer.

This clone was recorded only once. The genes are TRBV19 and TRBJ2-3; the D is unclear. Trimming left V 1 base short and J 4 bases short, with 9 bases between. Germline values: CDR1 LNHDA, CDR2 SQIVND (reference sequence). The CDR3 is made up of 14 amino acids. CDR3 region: CASSIGATPDTQYF. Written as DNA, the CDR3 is TGTGCCAGTAGTATAGGGGCGACCCCAGATACGCAGTATTTT.

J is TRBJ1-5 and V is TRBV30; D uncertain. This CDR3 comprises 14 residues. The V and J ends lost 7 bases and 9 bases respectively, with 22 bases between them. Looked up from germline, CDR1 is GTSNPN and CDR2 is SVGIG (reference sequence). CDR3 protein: CAYRKRLEAAPQHF. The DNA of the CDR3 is TGTGCCTACCGCAAGAGGTTGGAAGCCGCGCCCCAGCATTTT.

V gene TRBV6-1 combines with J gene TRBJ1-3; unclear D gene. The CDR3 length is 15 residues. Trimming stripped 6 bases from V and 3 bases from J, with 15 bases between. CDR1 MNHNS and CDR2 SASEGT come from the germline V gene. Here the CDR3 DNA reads TGTGCCAGCAGCGATTCCTTCGGGGTTGGAAACACCATATATTTT. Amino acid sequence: CASSDSFGVGNTIYF.

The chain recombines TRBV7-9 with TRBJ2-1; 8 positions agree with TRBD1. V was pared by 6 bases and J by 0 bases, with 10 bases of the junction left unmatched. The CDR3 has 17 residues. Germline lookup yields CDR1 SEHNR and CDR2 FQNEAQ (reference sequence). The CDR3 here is CASSFRQGAVSYNEQFF. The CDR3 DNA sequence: TGTGCCAGCAGTTTTCGCCAGGGGGCCGTCTCCTACAATGAGCAGTTCTTC.

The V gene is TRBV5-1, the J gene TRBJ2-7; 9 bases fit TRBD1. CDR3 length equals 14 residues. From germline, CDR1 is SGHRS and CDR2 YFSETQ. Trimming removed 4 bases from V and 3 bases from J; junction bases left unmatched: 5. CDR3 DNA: TGCGCCAGCAGCGGCGACAGGGGGTACTACGAGCAGTACTTC. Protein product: CASSGDRGYYEQYF.

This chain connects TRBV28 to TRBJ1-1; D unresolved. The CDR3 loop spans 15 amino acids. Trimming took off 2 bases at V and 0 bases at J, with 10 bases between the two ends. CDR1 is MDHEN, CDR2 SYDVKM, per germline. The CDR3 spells CASSLRVRLNTEAFF. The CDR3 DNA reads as TGTGCCAGCAGTTTACGGGTCAGGTTGAACACTGAAGCTTTCTTT.

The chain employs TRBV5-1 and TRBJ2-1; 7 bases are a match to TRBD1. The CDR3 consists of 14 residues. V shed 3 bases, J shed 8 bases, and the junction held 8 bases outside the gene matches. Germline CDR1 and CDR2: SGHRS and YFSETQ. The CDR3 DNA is TGCGCCAGCAGCTGGGTACAGGGGTTGGATGAGCAGTTCTTC. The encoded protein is CASSWVQGLDEQFF.

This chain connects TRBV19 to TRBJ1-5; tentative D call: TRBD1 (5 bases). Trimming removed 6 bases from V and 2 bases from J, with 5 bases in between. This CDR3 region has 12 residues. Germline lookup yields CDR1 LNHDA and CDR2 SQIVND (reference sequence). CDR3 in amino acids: CASRTGNQPQHF. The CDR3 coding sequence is TGTGCCAGTAGGACAGGCAATCAGCCCCAGCATTTT.

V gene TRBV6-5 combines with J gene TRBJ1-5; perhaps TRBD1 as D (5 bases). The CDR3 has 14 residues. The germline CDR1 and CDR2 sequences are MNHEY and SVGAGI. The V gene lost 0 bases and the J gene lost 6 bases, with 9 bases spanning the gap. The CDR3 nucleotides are TGTGCCAGCAGTTACTCCCGGGGCGGTCAGCCCCAGCATTTT. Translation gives CASSYSRGGQPQHF.

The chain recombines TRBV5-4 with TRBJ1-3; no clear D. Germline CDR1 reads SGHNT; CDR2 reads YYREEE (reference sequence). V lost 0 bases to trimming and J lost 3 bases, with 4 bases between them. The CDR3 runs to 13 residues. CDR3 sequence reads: CASSLADGNTIYF. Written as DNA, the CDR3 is TGTGCCAGCAGCTTGGCGGATGGAAACACCATATATTTT.

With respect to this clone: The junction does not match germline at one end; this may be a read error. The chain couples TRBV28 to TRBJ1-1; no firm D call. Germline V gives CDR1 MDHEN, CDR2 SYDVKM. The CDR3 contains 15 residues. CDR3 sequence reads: CAGSFLFRANTEAFF. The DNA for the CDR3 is TGTGCCGGCAGTTTCCTTTTCCGAGCGAACACTGAAGCTTTCTTT.

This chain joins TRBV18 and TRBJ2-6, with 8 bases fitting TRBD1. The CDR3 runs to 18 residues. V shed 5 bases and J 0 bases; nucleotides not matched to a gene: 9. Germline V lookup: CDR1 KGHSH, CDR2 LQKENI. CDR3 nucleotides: TGTGCCAGCTCAGGTGGGCAGGGGGCGAGCTCTGGGGCCAACGTCCTGACTTTC. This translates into CASSGGQGASSGANVLTF.

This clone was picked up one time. CDR3 sequence (DNA): TGTGCCAGCAGTTTGCCCGGTTCCTACAATGAGCAGTTCTTC. Translation: CASSLPGSYNEQFF. The rearrangement joins TRBV28 to TRBJ2-1; D remains ambiguous. V was shortened by 3 bases and J by 1 base, with 7 bases between the two germline ends. The CDR3 consists of 14 residues. Germline CDR1 reads MDHEN; CDR2 reads SYDVKM.

This CDR3 reads CSVIHTYADTQYF. The CDR3 DNA reads as TGCAGCGTTATCCACACATACGCAGATACGCAGTATTTT. This chain uses TRBV29-1 with TRBJ2-3; the D is unclear. CDR1 is SQVTM and CDR2 is ANQGSEA in the germline V gene. The CDR3 is made up of 13 amino acids. V lost 5 bases and J lost 4, with 13 bases in between.

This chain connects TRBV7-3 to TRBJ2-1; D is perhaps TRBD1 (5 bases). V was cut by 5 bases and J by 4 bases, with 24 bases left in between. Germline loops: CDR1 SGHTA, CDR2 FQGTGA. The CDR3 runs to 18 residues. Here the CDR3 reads CASSITGPTISDYNEQFF. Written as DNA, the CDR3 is TGTGCCAGCAGCATTACAGGCCCCACCATCTCGGATTACAATGAGCAGTTCTTC. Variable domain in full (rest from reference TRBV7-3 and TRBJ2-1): GAGVSQTPSNKVTEKGKYVELRCDPISGHTALYWYRQSLGQGPEFLIYFQGTGAADDSGLPNDRFFAVRPEGSVSTLKIQRTERGDSAVYLCASSITGPTISDYNEQFFGPGTRLTVL.

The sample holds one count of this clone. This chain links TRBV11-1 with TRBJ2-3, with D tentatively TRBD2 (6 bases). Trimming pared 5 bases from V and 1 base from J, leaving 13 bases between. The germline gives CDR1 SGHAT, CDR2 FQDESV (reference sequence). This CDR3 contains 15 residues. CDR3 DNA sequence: TGTGCCAGCAGCCTTAGCGGCGTCCGCACAGATACGCAGTATTTT. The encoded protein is CASSLSGVRTDTQYF.

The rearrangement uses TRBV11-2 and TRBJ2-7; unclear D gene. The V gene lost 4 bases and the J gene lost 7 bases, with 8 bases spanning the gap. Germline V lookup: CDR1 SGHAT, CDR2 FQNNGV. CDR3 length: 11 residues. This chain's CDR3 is CASSSFEEQYF. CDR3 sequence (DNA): TGTGCCAGCAGCTCCTTCGAGGAGCAGTACTTC.

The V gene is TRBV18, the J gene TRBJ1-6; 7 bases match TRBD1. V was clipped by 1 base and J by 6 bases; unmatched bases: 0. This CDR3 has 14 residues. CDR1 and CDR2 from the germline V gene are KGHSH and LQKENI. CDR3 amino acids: CASSPQGANSPLHF. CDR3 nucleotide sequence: TGTGCCAGCTCACCACAGGGGGCTAATTCACCCCTCCACTTT.